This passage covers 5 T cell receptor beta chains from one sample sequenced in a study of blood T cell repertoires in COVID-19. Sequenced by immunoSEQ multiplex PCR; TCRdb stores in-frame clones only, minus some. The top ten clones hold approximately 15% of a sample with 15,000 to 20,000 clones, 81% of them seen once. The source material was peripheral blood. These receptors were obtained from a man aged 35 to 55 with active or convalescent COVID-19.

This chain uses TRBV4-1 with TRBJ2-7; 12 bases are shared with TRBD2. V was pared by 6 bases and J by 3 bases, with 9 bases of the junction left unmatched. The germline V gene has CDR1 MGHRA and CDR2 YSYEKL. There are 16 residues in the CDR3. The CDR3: CASRPGLAGTLYEQYF. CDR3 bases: TGCGCCAGCAGACCCGGACTAGCGGGGACCCTCTACGAGCAGTACTTC.

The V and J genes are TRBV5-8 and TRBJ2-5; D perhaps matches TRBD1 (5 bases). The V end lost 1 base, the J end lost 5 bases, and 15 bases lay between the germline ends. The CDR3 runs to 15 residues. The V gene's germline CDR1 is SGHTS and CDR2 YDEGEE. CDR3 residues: CASSLFQGTTETQYF. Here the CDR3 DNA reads TGTGCCAGCAGCTTGTTCCAGGGTACGACGGAGACCCAGTACTTC.

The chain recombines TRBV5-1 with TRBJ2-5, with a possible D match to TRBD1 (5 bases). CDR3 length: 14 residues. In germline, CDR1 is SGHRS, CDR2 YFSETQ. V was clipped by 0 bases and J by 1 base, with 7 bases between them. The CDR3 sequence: CASSLETAQETQYF. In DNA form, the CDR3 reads TGCGCCAGCAGCTTGGAGACAGCCCAAGAGACCCAGTACTTC.

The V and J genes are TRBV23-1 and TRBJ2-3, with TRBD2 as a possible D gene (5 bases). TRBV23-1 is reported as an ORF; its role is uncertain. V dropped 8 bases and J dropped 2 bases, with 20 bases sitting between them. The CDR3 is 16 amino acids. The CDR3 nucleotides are TGCGCCAGCCCCGGTCTGGCAGCGAGGGACACAGATACGCAGTATTTT. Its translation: CASPGLAARDTDTQYF.

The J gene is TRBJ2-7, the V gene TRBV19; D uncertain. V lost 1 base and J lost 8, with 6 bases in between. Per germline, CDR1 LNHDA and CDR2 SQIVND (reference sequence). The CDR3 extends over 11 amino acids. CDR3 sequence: CASSIGQKQYF. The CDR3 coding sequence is TGTGCCAGTAGTATAGGGCAGAAGCAGTACTTC.